This T cell receptor (beta chain) comes out of a study of Ad26.COV2.S vaccination and SARS-CoV-2 variants. About the study: COV1001, an Ad26.COV2.S trial, supplied this vaccine-arm donor.

Concerning this clone itself: Its antigen remains unknown.

TCRdb's table, derived via immunoSEQ multiplex PCR, lists solely in-frame clones and lacks some. The sample holds around 270,000 clones, 70% to 90% seen once. General observations from the study: Participants in the vaccine arm had higher spike-specific TCR breadth; placebo recipients had lower.

Documented treatment: some 20 received Ad26.COV2.S at low or high dose, single or two shots; 5 received placebo; per-sample allocation not given. The samples were gathered on day 63 after the first injection of vaccine or placebo. Adults aged 18-55 years in Boston included the donor. The starting material was peripheral blood, obtained in a trial of Ad26.COV2.S vaccine versus placebo. The clonotype originates from a person aged 18-60 years who received the Ad26.COV2.S COVID-19 vaccine or a placebo.

CDR3 sequence (DNA): TGTGCCAGCAGTTCTCCGGGACTAGCGGGATTTCTCAGCTCCTACAATGAGCAGTTCTTC. It is translated as CASSSPGLAGFLSSYNEQFF. V usage is TRBV5-5 and J usage is TRBJ2-1; TRBD2 agrees at 13 bases. The germline V gene has CDR1 SGHKS and CDR2 YYEKEE (reference sequence). The CDR3 has 20 amino acids. Germline trimming cut 5 bases from V and 0 bases from J; bases unmatched to any gene: 14.